This T cell receptor beta chain was identified during a study of T-cell memory formation after mild COVID-19. Study at large: Most TCR clusters belonged to a single donor. Points from the study as a whole: Contracting clones localized mainly to CM and EM when CD4+ and mainly to EMRA when CD8+.

In TCRdb, the 5' RACE reads were re-called with MiXCR into one record per CDR3 protein. The sample yields some 340,000 distinct CDR3 sequences, around 13% seen once. Notes on this clonotype: Antigen unknown.

Trimming cost V 5 bases and J 4 bases, with 14 bases left between them. The V gene's germline CDR1 is MNHEY and CDR2 SVGEGT. This CDR3 is 14 amino acids long. The origin of this receptor is a man aged 18 to 30 who had mild COVID-19 (a few samples of this study predate the infection). Cell type and time point are not known. Sequencing was performed on PBMCs or a T cell subset sorted from them (not recorded which). The V and J genes are TRBV6-2 or TRBV6-3 and TRBJ1-1; D gene uncertain. CDR3 nucleotides: TGTGCCAGCAGTCCCGATCCCGAGGGCACTGAAGCTTTCTTT. Its protein product is CASSPDPEGTEAFF.